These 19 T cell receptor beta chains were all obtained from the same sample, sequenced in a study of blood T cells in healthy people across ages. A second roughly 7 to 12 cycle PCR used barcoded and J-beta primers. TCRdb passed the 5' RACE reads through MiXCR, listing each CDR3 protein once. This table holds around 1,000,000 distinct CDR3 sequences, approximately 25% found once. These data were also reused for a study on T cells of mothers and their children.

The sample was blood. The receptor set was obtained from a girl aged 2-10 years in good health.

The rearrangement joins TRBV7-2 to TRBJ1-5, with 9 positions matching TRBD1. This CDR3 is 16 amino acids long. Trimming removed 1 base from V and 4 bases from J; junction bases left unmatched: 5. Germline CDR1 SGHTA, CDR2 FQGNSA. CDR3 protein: CASSLEQGARNQPQHF. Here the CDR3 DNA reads TGTGCCAGCAGCTTAGAACAGGGGGCCCGGAATCAGCCCCAGCATTTT.

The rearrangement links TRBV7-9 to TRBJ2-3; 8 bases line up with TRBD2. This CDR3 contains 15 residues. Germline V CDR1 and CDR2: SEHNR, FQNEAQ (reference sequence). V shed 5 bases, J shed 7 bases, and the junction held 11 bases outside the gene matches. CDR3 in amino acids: CASSKEGAGGNTQYF. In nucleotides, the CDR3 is TGTGCCAGCAGCAAAGAAGGCGCGGGAGGAAATACGCAGTATTTT.

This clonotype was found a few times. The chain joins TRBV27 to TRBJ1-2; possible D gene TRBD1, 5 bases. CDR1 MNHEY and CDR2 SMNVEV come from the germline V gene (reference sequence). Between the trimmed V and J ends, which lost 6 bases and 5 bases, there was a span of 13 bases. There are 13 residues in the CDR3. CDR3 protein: CASSGRAGYGYTF. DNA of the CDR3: TGTGCCAGCAGCGGCAGGGCTGGTTATGGCTACACCTTC.

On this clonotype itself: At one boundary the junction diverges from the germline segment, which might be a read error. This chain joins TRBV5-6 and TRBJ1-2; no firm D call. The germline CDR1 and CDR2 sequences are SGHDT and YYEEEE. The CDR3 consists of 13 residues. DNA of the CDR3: TGTGCCAGCAGCTTGGAAGCGCGTCAAACACTACCTTTC. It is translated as CASSLEARQTLPF.

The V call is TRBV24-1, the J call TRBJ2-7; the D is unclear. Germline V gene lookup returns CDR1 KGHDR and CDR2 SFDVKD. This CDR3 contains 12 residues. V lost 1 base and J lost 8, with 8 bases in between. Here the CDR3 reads CATSDLDWKQYF. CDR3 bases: TGTGCCACCAGTGATTTAGATTGGAAGCAGTACTTC.

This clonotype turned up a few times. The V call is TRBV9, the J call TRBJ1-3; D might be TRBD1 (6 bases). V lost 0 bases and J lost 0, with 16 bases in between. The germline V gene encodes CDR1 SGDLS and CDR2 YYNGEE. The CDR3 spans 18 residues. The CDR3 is CASSVELRGKSSGNTIYF. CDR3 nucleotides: TGTGCCAGCAGCGTAGAACTCAGGGGCAAGAGCTCTGGAAACACCATATATTTT. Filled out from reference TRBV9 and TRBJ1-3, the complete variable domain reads DSGVTQTPKHLITATGQRVTLRCSPRSGDLSVYWYQQSLDQGLQFLIQYYNGEERAKGNILERFSAQQFPDLHSELNLSSLELGDSALYFCASSVELRGKSSGNTIYFGEGSWLTVV.

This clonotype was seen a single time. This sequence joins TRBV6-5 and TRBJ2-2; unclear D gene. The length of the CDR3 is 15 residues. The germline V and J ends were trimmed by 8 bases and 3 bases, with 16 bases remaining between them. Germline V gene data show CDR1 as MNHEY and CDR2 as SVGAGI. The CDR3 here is CASGWVTSYTGELFF. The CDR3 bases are TGTGCCAGCGGTTGGGTCACCTCTTACACCGGGGAGCTGTTTTTT.

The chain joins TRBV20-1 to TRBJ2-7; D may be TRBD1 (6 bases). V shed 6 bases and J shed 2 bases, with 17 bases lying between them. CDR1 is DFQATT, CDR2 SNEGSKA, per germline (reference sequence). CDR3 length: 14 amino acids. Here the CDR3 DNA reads TGCAGTGCCTCGGGCCCAGGGGCACCCTACGAGCAGTACTTC. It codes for CSASGPGAPYEQYF.

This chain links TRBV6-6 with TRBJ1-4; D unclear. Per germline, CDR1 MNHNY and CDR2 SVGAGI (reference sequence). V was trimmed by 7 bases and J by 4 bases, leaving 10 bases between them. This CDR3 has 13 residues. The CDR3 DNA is TGTGCCAGCATCGGAGTGAATAATGAAAAACTGTTTTTT. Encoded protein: CASIGVNNEKLFF.

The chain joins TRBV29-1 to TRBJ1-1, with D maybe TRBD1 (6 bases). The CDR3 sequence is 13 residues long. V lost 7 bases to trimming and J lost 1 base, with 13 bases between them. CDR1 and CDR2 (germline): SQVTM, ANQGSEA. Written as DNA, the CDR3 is TGCAGCGCTCTGGACAGCCGGAACACTGAAGCTTTCTTT. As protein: CSALDSRNTEAFF.

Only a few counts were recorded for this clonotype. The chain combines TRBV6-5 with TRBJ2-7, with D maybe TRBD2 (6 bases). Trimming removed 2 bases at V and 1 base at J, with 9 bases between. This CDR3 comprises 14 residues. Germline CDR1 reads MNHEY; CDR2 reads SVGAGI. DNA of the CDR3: TGTGCCAGCAGTTACGGGGAGGAATCCTACGAGCAGTACTTC. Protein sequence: CASSYGEESYEQYF.

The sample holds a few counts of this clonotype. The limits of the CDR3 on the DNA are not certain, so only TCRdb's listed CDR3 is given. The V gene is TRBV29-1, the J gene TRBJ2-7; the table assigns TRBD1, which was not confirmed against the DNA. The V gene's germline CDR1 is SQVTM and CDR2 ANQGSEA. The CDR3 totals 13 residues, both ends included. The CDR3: CSVWGTGTETLYF.

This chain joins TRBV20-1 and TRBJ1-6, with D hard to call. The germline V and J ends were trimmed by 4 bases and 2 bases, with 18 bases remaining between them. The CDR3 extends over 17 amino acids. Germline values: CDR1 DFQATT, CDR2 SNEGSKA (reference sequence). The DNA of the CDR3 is TGCAGTGCTATTCCTCCCCCCCGAGATCCCTATAATTCACCCCTCCACTTT. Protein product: CSAIPPPRDPYNSPLHF.

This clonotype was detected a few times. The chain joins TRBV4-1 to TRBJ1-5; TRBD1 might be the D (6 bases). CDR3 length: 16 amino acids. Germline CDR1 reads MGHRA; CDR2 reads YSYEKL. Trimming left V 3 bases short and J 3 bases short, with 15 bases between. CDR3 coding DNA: TGCGCCAGCAGCCAGGGCAGGGGAGGGTCCAATCAGCCCCAGCATTTT. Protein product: CASSQGRGGSNQPQHF.

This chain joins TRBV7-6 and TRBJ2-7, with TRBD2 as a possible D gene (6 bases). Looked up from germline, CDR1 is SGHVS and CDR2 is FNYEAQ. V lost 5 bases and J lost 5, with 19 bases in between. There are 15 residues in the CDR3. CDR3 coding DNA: TGTGCCAGCAGCCCGGTCCGGGACTTTGTGGACGAGCAGTACTTC. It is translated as CASSPVRDFVDEQYF.

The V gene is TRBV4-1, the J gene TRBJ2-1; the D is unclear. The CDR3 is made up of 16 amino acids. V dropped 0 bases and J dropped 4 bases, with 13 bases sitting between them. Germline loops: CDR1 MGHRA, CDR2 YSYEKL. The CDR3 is CASSQDISPLYNEQFF. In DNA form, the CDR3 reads TGCGCCAGCAGCCAAGATATTTCCCCCCTTTACAATGAGCAGTTCTTC.

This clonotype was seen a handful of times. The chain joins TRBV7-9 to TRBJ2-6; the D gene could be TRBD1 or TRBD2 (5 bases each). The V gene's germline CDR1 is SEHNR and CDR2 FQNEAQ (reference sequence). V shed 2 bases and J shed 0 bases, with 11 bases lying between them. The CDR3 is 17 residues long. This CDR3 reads CASSLRDRSSGANVLTF. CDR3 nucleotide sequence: TGTGCCAGCAGCTTAAGGGACCGCAGCTCTGGGGCCAACGTCCTGACTTTC.

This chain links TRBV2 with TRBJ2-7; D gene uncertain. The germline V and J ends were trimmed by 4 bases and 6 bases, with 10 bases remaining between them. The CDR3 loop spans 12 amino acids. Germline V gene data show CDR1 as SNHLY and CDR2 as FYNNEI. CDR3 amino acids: CASSVSPFEQYF. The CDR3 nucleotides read TGTGCCAGCAGTGTTTCGCCGTTCGAGCAGTACTTC.

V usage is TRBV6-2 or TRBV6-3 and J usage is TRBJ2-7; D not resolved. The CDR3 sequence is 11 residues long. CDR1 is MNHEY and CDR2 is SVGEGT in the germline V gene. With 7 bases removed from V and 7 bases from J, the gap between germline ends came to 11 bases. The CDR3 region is CASTHTGEQYF. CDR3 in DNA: TGTGCCAGCACCCACACCGGTGAGCAGTACTTC.